This T cell receptor (beta chain) was observed in a study of T cell changes during pregnancy in multiple sclerosis. This table comes from immunoSEQ multiplex PCR, and its TCRdb copy is limited to in-frame clones, with some not included. Here the sample spans about 60,000 clones, just over 90% being singletons. The V gene lost 1 base and the J gene lost 4 bases, with 10 bases spanning the gap. CDR1 is LNHDA, CDR2 SQIVND, per germline (reference sequence). The CDR3 runs to 14 residues. The specimen was peripheral blood, collected in the second trimester of pregnancy. The V call is TRBV19, the J call TRBJ1-1, with no clear D. The sequence was collected from a female donor with multiple sclerosis, enrolled in a pregnancy study. CDR3 nucleotide sequence: TGTGCCAGTAGTATAGGTCCGGAGGGCACTGAAGCTTTCTTT. Translating gives CASSIGPEGTEAFF.